The T cell receptor (beta chain) under discussion was sequenced for a study of T cells expressing NK-cell markers (dated by TCRdb to 2018 to 2020). Regarding the research as a whole: TCR beta-chain repertoires were profiled in sorted CD3+CD56+NKG2C+, CD3+CD56+NKG2C- and CD3+CD56-NKG2C+ T-cell subsets from several donors. Among the eight sequenced donors, seven were HCMV-seropositive and one was HCMV-seronegative. All eight donors whose samples were sequenced were randomly selected healthy volunteers, three of them men and five women. Libraries were sequenced as 2 x 150 bp reads on Illumina HiSeq 2000/2500, MiSeq or NextSeq. Beyond this particular receptor, the publication reports: It remained unclear whether the expanded NKG2C-expressing T cell clones were specific for HCMV antigens. Those dominant clonotypes were again the most abundant among CD3+CD56-NKG2C+ cells in a few donors, at roughly 28.3-60.1%. In six donors, the dominant CD3+CD56+NKG2C+ clonotypes ranked among the top 10 CD8+ clonotypes, making up roughly 1.0-7.5% of CD8+ T cells.

HCMV-specific IgG was detected in serum with a commercial ELISA kit to determine HCMV serostatus. Peripheral blood mononuclear cells were isolated from blood by Ficoll density gradient centrifugation. Including cysteine and phenylalanine, the CDR3 has 15 amino acids. No DNA is given. CDR1 and CDR2 are read off the germline V gene (reference sequence) as DFQATT and SNEGSKA. TCRdb lists the instrument as Illumina HiSeq 2000. TCR beta cDNA libraries were made by 5'RACE template switching that added a universal primer site and unique molecular identifiers. Synthesis of cDNA was primed from the TCR beta constant segment and was followed by two consecutive PCR amplification steps. The study's processing was this. MIGEC was used to demultiplex reads and group reads by UMI, and MiTCR was used to assemble and quantify clonotypes. Only TCR cDNA sequences supported by at least two reads were kept to exclude erroneous sequences. The tcR package was used for downstream repertoire analysis, with clonotypes matched between fractions based on CDR3 nucleotide sequence plus V segment. Antigen specificity was annotated against VDJdb with VDJmatch, allowing one amino acid substitution in CDR3. After the reads were reprocessed by TCRdb, one entry was made per CDR3 protein sequence, with no DNA. These V and J calls originate from TCRdb's pipeline instead of the authors' own analysis. The sample table records some 300,000 distinct CDR3 sequences. The ten most abundant clones make up about 0.39% of the sample.

About this clonotype: There is no known antigen for this receptor.

The TCR originated in a man aged 18-30 years in good health. Donor details come from another sample of the same person, matched by shared clones. This sequence uses TRBV20-1 and TRBJ2-7; without DNA, the TCRdb call of TRBD1 cannot be checked. Sequencing was performed on blood T cells: a sorted CD56 or NKG2C T cell subset, CD4+ or CD8+ T cells, or bulk PBMC T cells (not recorded which). The encoded CDR3 is CSASIQGHPADEQYF.